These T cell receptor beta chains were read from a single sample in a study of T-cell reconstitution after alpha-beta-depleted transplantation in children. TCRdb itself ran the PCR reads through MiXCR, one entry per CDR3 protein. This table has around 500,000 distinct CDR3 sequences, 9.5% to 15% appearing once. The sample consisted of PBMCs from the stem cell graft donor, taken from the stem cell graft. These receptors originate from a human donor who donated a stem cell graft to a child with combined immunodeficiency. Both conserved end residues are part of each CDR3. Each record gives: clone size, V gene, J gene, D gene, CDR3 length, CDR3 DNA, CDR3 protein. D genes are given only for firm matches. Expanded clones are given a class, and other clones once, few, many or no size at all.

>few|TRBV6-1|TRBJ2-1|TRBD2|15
TGTGCCAGCAGTCAGTCTAGCGGGCAATACAATGAGCAGTTCTTC
CASSQSSGQYNEQFF
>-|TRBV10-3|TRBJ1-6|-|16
TGTGCCATCAGTGACCCCGGCAGGGGCTGGAATTCACCCCTCCACTTT
CAISDPGRGWNSPLHF
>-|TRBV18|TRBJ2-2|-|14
TGTGCCAGCTCAGGAGCGGCCCACACCGGGGAGCTGTTTTTT
CASSGAAHTGELFF
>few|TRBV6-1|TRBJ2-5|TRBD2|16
TGTGCCAGCAGGGGACTAGTTGCCAGTACTCGGGAGACCCAGTACTTC
CASRGLVASTRETQYF
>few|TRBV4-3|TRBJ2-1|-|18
TGCGCCAGCAGCCAGCACCCGATGCGGGCCAGAACCTACAATGAGCAGTTCTTC
CASSQHPMRARTYNEQFF
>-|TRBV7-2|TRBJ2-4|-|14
TGTGCCAGCAGCCCATGGGGAGCCAAAAACATTCAGTACTTC
CASSPWGAKNIQYF
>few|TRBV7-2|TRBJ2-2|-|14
TGTGCCAGCAGGCCAGTCGGGAGCGGTTGGGAGCTGTTTTTT
CASRPVGSGWELFF
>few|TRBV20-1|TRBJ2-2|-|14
TGCAGTGCTAGGCAAGCGGCGAACACCGGGGAGCTGTTTTTT
CSARQAANTGELFF
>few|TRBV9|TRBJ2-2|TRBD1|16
TGTGCCAGCAGCTCACCGACAGGGGGTTACACCGGGGAGCTGTTTTTT
CASSSPTGGYTGELFF
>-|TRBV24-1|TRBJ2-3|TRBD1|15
TGTGCCACCAGTGATTTGCGGACAGGGTCCGATACGCAGTATTTT
CATSDLRTGSDTQYF
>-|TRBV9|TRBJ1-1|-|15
TGTGCCAGCAGCGCGGGGGGGTTCGCGAACACTGAAGCTTTCTTT
CASSAGGFANTEAFF
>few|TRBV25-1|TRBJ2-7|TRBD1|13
TGTGCCAGCACCGACAGGGGGCTGGACGAGCAGTACTTC
CASTDRGLDEQYF
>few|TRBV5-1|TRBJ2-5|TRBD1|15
TGCGCCAGCAGCTTGGATTTGGGACAGGGGGAGTCCCAGTACTTC
CASSLDLGQGESQYF
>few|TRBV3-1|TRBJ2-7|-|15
TGTGCCAGCAGCCAAGATCCAGGGGAGGGTTACGAGCAGTACTTC
CASSQDPGEGYEQYF
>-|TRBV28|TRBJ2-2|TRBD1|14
TGTGCCAGCCGGGACAGGGGGAAGGCCGGGGAGCTGTTTTTT
CASRDRGKAGELFF
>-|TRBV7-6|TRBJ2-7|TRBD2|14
TGTGCCAGCAGCTTGAGCGGGAGTCTCCACGAGCAGTACTTC
CASSLSGSLHEQYF
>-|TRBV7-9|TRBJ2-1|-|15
TGTGCCAGCAGCTTTTGGAGGGATCGCGACAATGAGCAGTTCTTC
CASSFWRDRDNEQFF
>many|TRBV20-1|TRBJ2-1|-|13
TGCAGTGCTTCTGCGTGGGAGAACAATGAGCAGTTCTTC
CSASAWENNEQFF
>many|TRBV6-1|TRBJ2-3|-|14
TGTGCCAGCAGTGAGGGAGGGGGAGCAGATACGCAGTATTTT
CASSEGGGADTQYF